Listed below are T cell receptor beta chains from one sample, sequenced in a study of cytomegalovirus exposure and HLA in healthy donors. Assay: immunoSEQ multiplex PCR; the TCRdb copy retains only in-frame clones and omits some. The sample carries about 60,000 clones, about 95% recorded once. Material for sequencing was PBMCs. The source is a woman aged 18-29 years in good health and CMV-seropositive. The CDR3 runs from the conserved cysteine through the conserved F or W. Each record gives: V gene, CDR3 protein.

>TRBV30
CAWARGGQGGYGYTF
>TRBV28
CASSPPVVGHQETQYF
>TRBV5-1
CASSFNSGSIYEQFF
>TRBV18
CASSPSAGGYIQYF
>TRBV7-2
CASSLRGNEKLFF
>TRBV10-3
CAISLTGGQETQYF
>TRBV19
CASSLHPGRGRTEAFF
>TRBV28
CASTQNLGDNYGYTF
>TRBV6-5
CASSGNGGEQYF
>TRBV27
CASSSGNLEKLFF
>TRBV5-1
CASSLVEAYEQYF
>TRBV27
CASGAGTAEAFF
>TRBV5-4
CASSVDRGGAFF
>TRBV16
CASSRTGEYSPLHF
>TRBV28
CASSLSPGAYGYTF
>TRBV27
CASSFRGYNSPLHF
>TRBV27
CASSLFLDSTDTQYF
>TRBV10-2
CASSDRVTYEQYF
>TRBV7-9
CASSPVMRLANEQFF
>TRBV5-1
CASRRWGLAGGWPGELFF
>TRBV5-4
CASSLVHRGAYEQYF
>TRBV5-4
CASSQAQDSRETQYF
>TRBV7-8
CASSPDGQGAYGYTF
>TRBV6-6
CASSYSTRNTEAFF
>TRBV5-1
CASSTITGVYGYTF
>TRBV7-3
CASSLQTGSSTGELFF
>TRBV5-5
CASSPGDRDNSPLHF
>TRBV2
CASNRENTEAFF
>TRBV7-2
CASTGVAVNTGELFF
>TRBV13
CASSLQGRTDTQYF
>TRBV27
CASSLGPNTEAFF
>TRBV4-3
CASSQEAGRYGYTF
>TRBV14
CASSNTDTNSYNEQFF
>TRBV13
CASSSQGQGFYEQYF
>TRBV6-5
CASSYGTGWYEQYF
>TRBV28
CASREQGDGYTF
>TRBV2
CASSEVGAGKLFF
>TRBV4-1
CASSQGQAPGELFF
>TRBV28
CASSPEVNTEAFF
>TRBV28
CAIREGFYGYTF
>TRBV7-9
CASSYDRGVDNEQFF
>TRBV2
CAGPSGSSYNEQFF
>TRBV6-1
CASTRFAYGYTF
>TRBV11-2
CASSLGSGTATYEQYF
>TRBV2
CASSERQGNYEQYF
>TRBV5-1
CASRGLQGFTSSTDTQYF
>TRBV7-3
CASSSDRGQTDTQYF
>TRBV5-1
CASSLEHGNTGELFF
>TRBV28
CASRGRGRGTGELFF
>TRBV29-1
CSVDGSAGGSYNEQFF
>TRBV5-1
CASSFNRVGYEQYF
>TRBV4-1
CASSQDPTTGRYTEAFF
>TRBV5-1
CASSLSRNEQYF